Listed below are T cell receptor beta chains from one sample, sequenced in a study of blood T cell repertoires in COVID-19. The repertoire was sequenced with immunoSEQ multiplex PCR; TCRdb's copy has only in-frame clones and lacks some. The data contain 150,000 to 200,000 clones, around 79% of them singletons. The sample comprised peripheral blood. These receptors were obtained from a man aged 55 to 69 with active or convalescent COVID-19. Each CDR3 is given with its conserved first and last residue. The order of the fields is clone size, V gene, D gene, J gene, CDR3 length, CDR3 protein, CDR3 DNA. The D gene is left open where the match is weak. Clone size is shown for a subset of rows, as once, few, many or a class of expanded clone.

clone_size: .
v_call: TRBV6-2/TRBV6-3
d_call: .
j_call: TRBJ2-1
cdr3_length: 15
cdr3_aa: CASSYPTTGTHEQFF
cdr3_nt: TGTGCCAGCAGTTACCCCACAACGGGGACTCATGAGCAGTTCTTC

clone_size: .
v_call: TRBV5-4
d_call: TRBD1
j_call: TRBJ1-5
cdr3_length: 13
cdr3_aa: CASSYDRDQPQHF
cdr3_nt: TGTGCCAGCAGCTACGACAGGGATCAGCCCCAGCATTTT

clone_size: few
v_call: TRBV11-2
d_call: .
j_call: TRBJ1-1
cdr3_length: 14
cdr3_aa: CASRRSASNTEAFF
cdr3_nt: TGTGCCAGCAGGCGCTCCGCCTCGAACACTGAAGCTTTCTTT

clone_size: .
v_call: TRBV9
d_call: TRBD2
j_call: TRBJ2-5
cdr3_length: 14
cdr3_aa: CASSAGLAKETQYF
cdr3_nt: TGTGCCAGCAGCGCGGGACTAGCGAAGGAGACCCAGTACTTC

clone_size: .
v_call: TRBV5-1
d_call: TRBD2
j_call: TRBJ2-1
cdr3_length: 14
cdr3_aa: CASSPRLAGDAGIF
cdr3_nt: TGCGCCAGCAGCCCCCGACTAGCGGGAGACGCCGGGATCTTC

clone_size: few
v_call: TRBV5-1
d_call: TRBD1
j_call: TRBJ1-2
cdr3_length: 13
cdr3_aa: CASSLGDRDSYTF
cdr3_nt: TGCGCCAGCAGCTTGGGGGACAGGGATAGCTACACCTTC

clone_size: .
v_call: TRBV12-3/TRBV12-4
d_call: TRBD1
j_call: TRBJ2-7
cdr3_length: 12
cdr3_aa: CASSRTGSEQYF
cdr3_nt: TGTGCCAGCAGTCGGACAGGGTCCGAGCAGTACTTC

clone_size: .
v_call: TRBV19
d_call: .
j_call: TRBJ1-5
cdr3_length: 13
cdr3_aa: CASARGSNQPQHF
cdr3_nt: TGTGCCAGTGCGAGGGGGAGCAATCAGCCCCAGCATTTT

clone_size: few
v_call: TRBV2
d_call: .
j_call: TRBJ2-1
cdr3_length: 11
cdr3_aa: CASGVYNEQFF
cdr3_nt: TGTGCCTCAGGGGTGTACAATGAGCAGTTCTTC

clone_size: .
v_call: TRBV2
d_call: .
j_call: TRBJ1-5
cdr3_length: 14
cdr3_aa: CASTGSMGNQPQHF
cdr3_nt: TGTGCCAGCACTGGCTCAATGGGCAATCAGCCCCAGCATTTT

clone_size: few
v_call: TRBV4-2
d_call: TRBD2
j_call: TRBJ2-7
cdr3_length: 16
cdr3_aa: CASSQDVILAAYEQYF
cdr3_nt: TGTGCCAGCAGCCAAGATGTTATCCTAGCGGCCTACGAGCAGTACTTC

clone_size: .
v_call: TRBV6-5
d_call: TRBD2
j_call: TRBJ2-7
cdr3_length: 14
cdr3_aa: CASSYPGGIREQYF
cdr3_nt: TGTGCCAGCAGTTACCCGGGGGGAATACGCGAGCAGTACTTC

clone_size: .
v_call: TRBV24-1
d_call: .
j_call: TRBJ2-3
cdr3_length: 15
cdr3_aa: CATSDQGLGLDTQYF
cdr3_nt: TGTGCCACCAGTGATCAGGGACTGGGGCTGGATACGCAGTATTTT

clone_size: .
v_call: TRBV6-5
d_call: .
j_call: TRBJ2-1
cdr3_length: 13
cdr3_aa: CASSYLSTSEQFF
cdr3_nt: TGTGCCAGCAGCTACCTGAGCACGAGTGAGCAGTTCTTC

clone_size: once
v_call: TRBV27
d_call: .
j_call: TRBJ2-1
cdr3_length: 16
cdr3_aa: CASSPFDASSYNEQFF
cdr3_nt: TGTGCCAGCAGCCCCTTCGACGCTAGCTCCTACAATGAGCAGTTCTTC

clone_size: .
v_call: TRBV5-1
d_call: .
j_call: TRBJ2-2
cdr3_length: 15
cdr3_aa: CASSLFSGNTGELFF
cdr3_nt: TGCGCCAGCAGCTTGTTCTCAGGCAACACCGGGGAGCTGTTTTTT